Reported below is one T cell receptor beta chain. Its antigen is unknown. Base-call qualities are not available, and no considerably larger clone is one nucleotide away. This specimen belongs to a study of early T cells in non-severe SARS-CoV-2 infection (TCRdb year 2021). Some background on the complete study: Because TCR sequencing relied on bulk RNA taken from unsorted whole blood, pairing of alpha and beta chains was not possible. Study-wide findings and limitations: VDJdb matching was skewed toward anti-spike CD8 responses and likely underestimated virus-specific expansions by missing private and CD4 specificities.

A case-control design nested within a healthcare worker cohort in London, UK, was used, with weekly nasopharyngeal swab PCR tests and blood sampling performed. Healthcare workers were enrolled in the week of the UK lockdown, from 23 to 31 March 2020, and were followed every week for up to about 15 weeks. The library was generated by 5' RACE. Instrument on record: NextSeq 500. In the TCR library protocol, unique molecular identifiers were attached to individual cDNA molecules to correct for PCR bias and sequencing error. Both TCR alpha and beta chains were sequenced, and tight co-correlation was observed between alpha and beta sequence abundances in each sample. In the source study's methods: Decombinator V4 was used to perform V gene, J gene and CDR3 annotation of TCR sequences. TCRs were defined as expanded if a significant change between any two time points was detected under a Poisson model with p below 0.0001. TCR abundances were normalised to the total number of TCRs sequenced per sample and were expressed as counts per million. VDJdb, accessed 1 November 2021, was searched for CMV, EBV and SARS-CoV-2 annotated TCRs, with TCRs annotated for multiple antigens excluded. TCRdb redid the processing of the public reads, applying fastp at Q25 and MiXCR, and retained in-frame beta chains. Every entry covers one CDR3 protein and lists the most common genes and DNA from its rows. What appears here as the V and J calls and clone size reflects TCRdb's work, not the paper's. The sample profile shows approximately 70,000 distinct CDR3 sequences; 9.5% to 15% of them were found once. Around a sixth of the sample is in the top ten clones.

The sequences come from whole blood, collected at baseline. This receptor was identified in an adult who was a healthcare worker with PCR-confirmed SARS-CoV-2 infection or an uninfected control (not recorded which). The donor label of this sample is uncertain.

The DNA reads TGTGCCAGCAGCCCAGGCCTCCGCAGGGCGGTGGGCCACGAGCAGTACTTC. Its protein product is CASSPGLRRAVGHEQYF. The sequence joins TRBV11-3 to TRBJ2-7; the D region possibly corresponds to TRBD1 (5 bases align). The junction shows trimming of 5 bases on V and 5 bases on J, plus 25 bases between the germline ends. Reading from cysteine to phenylalanine, the CDR3 counts 17 amino acids. The entry retains the CDR3 DNA only, 51 bases that are in frame from base 1. The germline V gene sets CDR1 to SGHNT and CDR2 to YENEEA.